The source of this TCR beta chain is a study of a mutant IDH1 vaccine in newly diagnosed glioma. Study as a whole: Treated patients showed a male proportion of about 60%, a female proportion of about 40%, and a mean age of approximately 40 years. Visits V12 and V13 fell at weeks 35 and 47, respectively. Previous care, which was radiotherapy, temozolomide, or both, most often involved both.

Time point described: week 47, end of study. Every vaccination contained 300 ug of the mutant IDH1 20-mer peptide and was paired with topical imiquimod. During weeks 1, 3, 5, 7, 11, 15, 19 and 23, patients received eight vaccinations. Repertoires were generated with immunoSEQ multiplex PCR, while TCRdb's copy carries only in-frame clones and drops some. The profile shows around 84,000 clones, 75% to 90% of them singletons. About this clone: Antigen specificity is unknown.

This CDR3 region has 13 residues. Germline V gene lookup returns CDR1 GTSNPN and CDR2 SVGIG (reference sequence). With 0 bases removed from V and 6 bases from J, the gap between germline ends came to 10 bases. The sequence was obtained from a middle-aged man with glioma. The rearrangement joins TRBV30 to TRBJ2-3, with D unresolved. Source: PBMCs, taken from a glioma patient whose treatment included an IDH1 peptide vaccine. The CDR3, as DNA: TGTGCCTGGAGTGTACTCTGGCAGGATACGCAGTATTTT. Its protein is CAWSVLWQDTQYF.